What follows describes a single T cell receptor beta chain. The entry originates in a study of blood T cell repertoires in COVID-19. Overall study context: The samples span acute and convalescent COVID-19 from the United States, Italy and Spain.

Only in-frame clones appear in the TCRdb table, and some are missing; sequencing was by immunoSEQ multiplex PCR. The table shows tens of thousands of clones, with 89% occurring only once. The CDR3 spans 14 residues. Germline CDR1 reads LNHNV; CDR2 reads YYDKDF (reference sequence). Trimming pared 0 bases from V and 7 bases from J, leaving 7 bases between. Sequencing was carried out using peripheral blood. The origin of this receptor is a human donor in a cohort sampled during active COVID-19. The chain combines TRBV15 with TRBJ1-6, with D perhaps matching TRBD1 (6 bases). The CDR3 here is CATSREDSNSPLHF. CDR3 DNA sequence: TGTGCCACCAGCAGAGAGGACAGCAATTCACCCCTCCACTTT.